The 21 T cell receptor beta chains in this list originate from one sample, sequenced in a study of T cells in Graves' hyperthyroidism and ophthalmopathy. Authors of the study amplified TCR beta CDR3 regions from RNA transcripts. Using the HTBI primer set, a first-round RT-PCR was run on the TCR CDR3. TCRdb itself ran the multiplex PCR reads through MiXCR, one entry per CDR3 protein. Counted here are more than 500,000 distinct CDR3 sequences, around 43% occurring once; the ten biggest clones make up about 43%. Source material: peripheral blood or thyroid tissue (not recorded which). These receptors were taken from an adult woman with Graves' disease, either hyperthyroidism or ophthalmopathy (not recorded which).

The chain links TRBV19 to TRBJ2-6; the D gene is possibly TRBD1 (6 bases). Deletions cut 7 bases from V and 4 bases from J, with 14 bases between. Looked up from germline, CDR1 is LNHDA and CDR2 is SQIVND (reference sequence). The CDR3 is 15 residues long. The CDR3 spells CASTATGEGANVLTF. The DNA for the CDR3 is TGTGCCAGTACTGCGACAGGAGAAGGGGCCAACGTCCTGACTTTC.

This clonotype has at least ten counts. The CDR3 DNA is TGCAGTGCTAGAGATGGACAGCGGAACACTGAAGCTTTCTTT. This translates into CSARDGQRNTEAFF. The V and J genes are TRBV20-1 and TRBJ1-1, with D possibly TRBD1 on 6 matching bases. Germline CDR1 and CDR2: DFQATT and SNEGSKA (reference sequence). V lost 0 bases and J 1 base, leaving 9 bases between the germline ends. The CDR3 runs to 14 residues.

This clonotype was counted at least ten times. The chain is built from TRBV29-1 and TRBJ1-2; TRBD1 aligns across 7 bases. V dropped 4 bases and J dropped 2; count of bases not matched to a gene: 4. This CDR3 contains 13 residues. Germline V gene lookup returns CDR1 SQVTM and CDR2 ANQGSEA. The CDR3 DNA follows: TGCAGCGTTGTGACAGGGAGCAACTATGGCTACACCTTC. Protein product: CSVVTGSNYGYTF.

This clonotype occurred many times. CDR3 in amino acids: CAISESAGRSQPQHF. CDR3 DNA sequence: TGTGCCATCAGTGAGTCCGCGGGTCGGAGCCAGCCCCAGCATTTT. This sequence joins TRBV10-3 and TRBJ1-5; D is unclear. V was trimmed by 0 bases and J by 7 bases, leaving 13 bases between them. This CDR3 has 15 amino acids. Per germline, CDR1 ENHRY and CDR2 SYGVKD.

The genes are TRBV11-2 and TRBJ1-4, with TRBD1 identical over 9 bases. Per germline, CDR1 SGHAT and CDR2 FQNNGV. Unmatched junction bases numbered 6, after V lost 5 bases and J lost 8 bases. The CDR3 has 14 amino acids. CDR3 DNA: TGTGCCAGCAGCCCCGGGACAGGGTTAGAAAAACTGTTTTTT. Its protein product is CASSPGTGLEKLFF.

This clonotype came up many times. The chain combines TRBV25-1 with TRBJ2-7; D not resolved. CDR3 length: 13 amino acids. Per the germline V gene, CDR1 is MGHDK and CDR2 is SYGVNS. The V end lost 4 bases, the J end lost 10 bases, and 17 bases lay between the germline ends. The CDR3 region is CASSGPKVGEQYF. Written as DNA, the CDR3 is TGTGCCAGCAGTGGCCCGAAAGTGGGCGAACAGTACTTC.

This clonotype has more than one count but fewer than ten. V is TRBV29-1 and J is TRBJ2-7, with TRBD1 identical over 10 bases. Near its end, the DNA agrees better with TRBJ2-5, so the J call may be wrong. The CDR3 spans 14 residues. Germline assignment: CDR1 SQVTM and CDR2 ANQGSEA. Here the CDR3 reads CSVRDRGSQETQYF. CDR3 DNA: TGCAGCGTCCGGGACAGGGGCAGCCAAGAGACCCAGTACTTC.

This clonotype came up a few times. It may be a read error: a sequence one base away is much more abundant. Lacking the conserved final phenylalanine or tryptophan, this CDR3 likely reflects a read error. The V call is TRBV29-1, the J call TRBJ2-7; 9 bases fit TRBD1. V trimming: 4 bases; J trimming: 0 bases; junction bases outside the gene matches: 1. Germline CDR1 and CDR2: SQVTM and ANQGSEA. This CDR3 is built from 13 residues. DNA for the CDR3: TGCAGCGTTGTACAGGGGGCCTCCTACGAGCAGTACCTC. Protein: CSVVQGASYEQYL.

The chain is built from TRBV5-4 and TRBJ2-7; D uncertain. The V gene's germline CDR1 is SGHNT and CDR2 YYREEE (reference sequence). The germline V and J ends were trimmed by 0 bases and 9 bases, with 1 base remaining between them. CDR3 length equals 9 residues. The CDR3 spells CASSLGQYF. The DNA of the CDR3 is TGTGCCAGCAGCTTGGGGCAGTACTTC.

The genes are TRBV14 and TRBJ1-1; D is ambiguous. V was cut by 4 bases and J by 0 bases, with 15 bases left in between. CDR1 is SGHDN, CDR2 FVKESK, per germline. There are 16 residues in the CDR3. CDR3 amino acids: CASSRSSGSVNTEAFF. The CDR3 DNA reads TGTGCCAGCAGCCGATCTAGCGGGAGTGTGAACACTGAAGCTTTCTTT.

The count of this clonotype is one. V gene TRBV29-1 combines with J gene TRBJ2-2, with unresolved D. The ends were cut back, 5 bases at V and 5 bases at J, with 12 bases in the middle. The CDR3 runs 13 residues. Germline V gene data show CDR1 as SQVTM and CDR2 as ANQGSEA. The CDR3 protein is CSVQSVETGELFF. The CDR3 DNA is TGCAGCGTTCAATCGGTTGAGACCGGGGAGCTGTTTTTT.

This clonotype was detected many times. This sequence joins TRBV20-1 and TRBJ1-2; TRBD1 might be the D (5 bases). V gave up 5 bases and J gave up 6 bases, with 22 bases separating them. The V gene's germline CDR1 is DFQATT and CDR2 SNEGSKA (reference sequence). The CDR3 sequence is 15 residues long. For the CDR3, the DNA is TGCAGTGCTCAAAGCGGGAGTCACGGGGACGATGGCTACACCTTC. Translation gives CSAQSGSHGDDGYTF.

With regard to this clonotype: One junction end does not reproduce the germline sequence, and a read error may be involved. The J gene is TRBJ2-3, the V gene TRBV7-9, with 11 bases aligning to TRBD2. The germline V gene encodes CDR1 SEHNR and CDR2 FQNEAQ (reference sequence). The CDR3 length is 15 residues. The CDR3 DNA reads TGCGCCAGCAGCCGGGGACTAGCGGACACAGATACGCAGTATTTT. It encodes CASSRGLADTDTQYF.

V usage is TRBV19 and J usage is TRBJ2-7; 7 bases are a match to TRBD1. The CDR3 sequence is 14 residues long. Germline loops: CDR1 LNHDA, CDR2 SQIVND (reference sequence). The ends lost 4 bases at V and 2 bases at J; junction bases unmatched: 5. CDR3 nucleotide sequence: TGTGCCAGTAGTAAGGGGGCAGAGCCCTACGAGCAGTACTTC. It yields the protein CASSKGAEPYEQYF.

This clonotype showed up many times. V usage is TRBV7-9 and J usage is TRBJ1-4, with D tentatively TRBD1 (5 bases). Germline lookup yields CDR1 SEHNR and CDR2 FQNEAQ (reference sequence). V dropped 5 bases and J dropped 4 bases, with 11 bases sitting between them. This CDR3 spans 14 amino acids. The CDR3 nucleotides are TGTGCCAGCAGCGGGACCGGCTATAATGAAAAACTGTTTTTT. This sequence encodes CASSGTGYNEKLFF.

About this clonotype itself: This sequence may be a read error, since a much larger clone differs from it by one base. The chain combines TRBV20-1 with TRBJ1-4; D is perhaps TRBD1 (5 bases). V lost 1 base and J 2 bases, leaving 14 bases between the germline ends. The CDR3 is 16 residues long. Germline V gene sequence: CDR1 DFQATT, CDR2 SNEGSKA (reference sequence). The CDR3 DNA sequence: TGCAGTGCTAGAGGAAACGGGGGAGACACTAATGAAAAACTGTTTTTT. It codes for CSARGNGGDTNEKLFF.

This clonotype turned up a few times. The genes are TRBV10-3 and TRBJ2-5; the D gene is possibly TRBD2 (6 bases). The V end was cut by 4 bases, the J end by 0 bases, with 6 bases between. Germline CDR1 is ENHRY and CDR2 is SYGVKD. The CDR3 spans 13 residues. CDR3 sequence: CAISGGDQETQYF. For the CDR3, the DNA is TGTGCCATCAGTGGGGGGGACCAAGAGACCCAGTACTTC.

V and J are TRBV20-1 and TRBJ2-5, with TRBD2 matching over 7 bases. The germline V gene has CDR1 DFQATT and CDR2 SNEGSKA (reference sequence). The CDR3 spans 14 residues. V lost 1 base to trimming and J lost 2 bases; unmatched junction nucleotides: 4. The CDR3, as DNA: TGCAGTGCTAGAGGGGGGGGACGGCAAGAGACCCAGTACTTC. Translation: CSARGGGRQETQYF.

The chain has TRBV30 and TRBJ2-5; D is uncertain. Germline V gene data show CDR1 as GTSNPN and CDR2 as SVGIG (reference sequence). The CDR3 extends over 11 amino acids. Trimming left V 3 bases short and J 5 bases short, with 7 bases between. The CDR3 is CAWSLDETQYF. The CDR3 nucleotides read TGTGCCTGGAGCTTGGACGAGACCCAGTACTTC.

This clonotype was detected many times. This rearrangement joins TRBV12-3 or TRBV12-4 to TRBJ2-2; no reliable D call. Trimming left V 4 bases short and J 7 bases short, with 16 bases between. The CDR3 covers 15 residues. The CDR3: CASSSPAIQVGELFF. The CDR3 DNA follows: TGTGCCAGCAGTTCCCCTGCTATTCAGGTCGGGGAGCTGTTTTTT.

The chain employs TRBV6-1 and TRBJ1-4; 7 positions match TRBD1. The germline V gene has CDR1 MNHNS and CDR2 SASEGT. J was trimmed by 6 bases and V by 0 bases; bases with no gene match: 10. The CDR3 runs to 17 residues. Written as DNA, the CDR3 is TGTGCCAGCAGTGAAGCGCGGCAGGGGGAGATTCATGAAAAACTGTTTTTT. Translation: CASSEARQGEIHEKLFF.